This T cell receptor beta chain was identified in a study of T-cell memory formation after mild COVID-19. With respect to this clonotype: The antigen remains unidentified.

CDR1 ENHRY and CDR2 SYGVKD come from the germline V gene. CDR3 length equals 15 residues. With 4 bases removed from V and 3 bases from J, the gap between germline ends came to 15 bases. MiXCR, run by TCRdb on the 5' RACE reads, gives a single entry per CDR3 protein. This table holds roughly 410,000 distinct CDR3 sequences, less than 25% found once. Points from the study as a whole: There were some responding clones in pre-infection memory, which suggested that cross-reactive memory had joined. Clones that contracted clustered mainly in CM and EM if CD4+ and in EMRA if CD8+.

This chain connects TRBV10-3 to TRBJ2-5; D ambiguous. Sequencing was performed on PBMCs or a T cell subset sorted from them (not recorded which). This clonotype originated in an adult woman who had mild COVID-19 (a few samples of this study predate the infection). Cell type and time point are not known. This CDR3 is CAISAGSASKETQYF. CDR3 coding DNA: TGTGCCATCAGTGCTGGGTCCGCTTCCAAAGAGACCCAGTACTTC.